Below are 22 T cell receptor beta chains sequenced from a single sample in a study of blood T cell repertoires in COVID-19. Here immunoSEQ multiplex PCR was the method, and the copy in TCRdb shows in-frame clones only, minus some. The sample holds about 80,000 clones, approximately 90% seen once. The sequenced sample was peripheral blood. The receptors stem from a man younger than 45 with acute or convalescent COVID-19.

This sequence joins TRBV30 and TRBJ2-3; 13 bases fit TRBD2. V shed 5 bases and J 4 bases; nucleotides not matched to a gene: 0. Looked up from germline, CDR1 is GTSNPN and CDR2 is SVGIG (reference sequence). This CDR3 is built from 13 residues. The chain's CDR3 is CAWGLAGADTQYF. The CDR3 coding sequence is TGTGCCTGGGGACTAGCGGGAGCAGATACGCAGTATTTT.

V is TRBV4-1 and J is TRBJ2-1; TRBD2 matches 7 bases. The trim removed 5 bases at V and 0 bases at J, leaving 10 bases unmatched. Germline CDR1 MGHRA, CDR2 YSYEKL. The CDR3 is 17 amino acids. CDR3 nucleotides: TGCGCCAGCAGCGTCCTCTTCTTAGCGGGCTCCTACAATGAGCAGTTCTTC. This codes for CASSVLFLAGSYNEQFF.

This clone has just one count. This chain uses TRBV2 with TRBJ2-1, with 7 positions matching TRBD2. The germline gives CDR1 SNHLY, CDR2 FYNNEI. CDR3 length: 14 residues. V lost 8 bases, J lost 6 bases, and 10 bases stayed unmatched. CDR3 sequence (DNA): TGTGCCAGCGGGTCGGCGGGAGCCCTCAATGAGCAGTTCTTC. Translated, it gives CASGSAGALNEQFF.

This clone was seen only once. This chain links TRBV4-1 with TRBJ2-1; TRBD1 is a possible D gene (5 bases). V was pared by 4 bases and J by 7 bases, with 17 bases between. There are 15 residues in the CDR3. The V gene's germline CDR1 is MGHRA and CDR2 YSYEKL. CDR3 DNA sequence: TGCGCCAGCAGCCCACGGTTCGACAGAACAAATGAGCAGTTCTTC. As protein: CASSPRFDRTNEQFF.

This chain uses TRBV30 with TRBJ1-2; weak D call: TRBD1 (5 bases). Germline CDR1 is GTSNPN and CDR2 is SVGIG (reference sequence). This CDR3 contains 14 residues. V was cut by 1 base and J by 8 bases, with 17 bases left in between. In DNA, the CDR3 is TGTGCCTGGAGTGCCTCCGCCAGGGCGTGGGGCTACACCTTC. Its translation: CAWSASARAWGYTF.

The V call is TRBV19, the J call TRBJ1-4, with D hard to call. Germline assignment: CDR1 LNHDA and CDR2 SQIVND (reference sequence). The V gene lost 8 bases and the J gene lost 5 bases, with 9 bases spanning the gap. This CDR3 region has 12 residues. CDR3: CASQQRNEKLFF. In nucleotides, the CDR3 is TGTGCCAGTCAACAGCGGAATGAAAAACTGTTTTTT.

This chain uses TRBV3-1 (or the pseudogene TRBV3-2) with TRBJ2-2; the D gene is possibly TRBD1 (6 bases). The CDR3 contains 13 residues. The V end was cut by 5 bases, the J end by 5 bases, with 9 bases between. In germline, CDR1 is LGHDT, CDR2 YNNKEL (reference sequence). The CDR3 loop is CASSVQGTGELFF. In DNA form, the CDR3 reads TGTGCCAGCAGCGTACAGGGTACCGGGGAGCTGTTTTTT.

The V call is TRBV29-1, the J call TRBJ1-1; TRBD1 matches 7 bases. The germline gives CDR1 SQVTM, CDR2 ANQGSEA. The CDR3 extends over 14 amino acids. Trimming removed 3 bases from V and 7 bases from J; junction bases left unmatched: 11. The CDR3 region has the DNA TGCAGCGTTGATGAGGGAGGCCGGGACAGTGAAGCTTTCTTT. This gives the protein CSVDEGGRDSEAFF.

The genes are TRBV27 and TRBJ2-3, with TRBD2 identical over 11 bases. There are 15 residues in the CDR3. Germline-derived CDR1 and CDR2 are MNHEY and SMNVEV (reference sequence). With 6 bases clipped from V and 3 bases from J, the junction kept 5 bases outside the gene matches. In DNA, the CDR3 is TGTGCCAGCAGACCGGGACTAGCGGTTACAGATACGCAGTATTTT. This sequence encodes CASRPGLAVTDTQYF.

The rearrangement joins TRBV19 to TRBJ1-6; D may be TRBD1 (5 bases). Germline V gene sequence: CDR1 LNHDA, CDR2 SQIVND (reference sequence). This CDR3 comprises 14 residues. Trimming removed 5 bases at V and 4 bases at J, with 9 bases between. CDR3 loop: CASSPQEYNSPLHF. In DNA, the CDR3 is TGTGCCAGTAGTCCACAGGAGTATAATTCACCCCTCCACTTT.

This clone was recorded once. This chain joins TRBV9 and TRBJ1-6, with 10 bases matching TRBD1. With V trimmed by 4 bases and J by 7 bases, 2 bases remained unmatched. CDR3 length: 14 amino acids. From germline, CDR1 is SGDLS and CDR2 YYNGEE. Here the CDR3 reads CASSKTGGNSPLHF. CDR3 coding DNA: TGTGCCAGCAGCAAGACAGGGGGCAATTCACCCCTCCACTTT.

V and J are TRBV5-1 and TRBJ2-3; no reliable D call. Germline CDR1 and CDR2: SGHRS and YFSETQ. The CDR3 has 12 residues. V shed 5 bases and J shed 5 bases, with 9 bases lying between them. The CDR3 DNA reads TGCGCCAGCAGGCTAGACTTAGATACGCAGTATTTT. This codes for CASRLDLDTQYF.

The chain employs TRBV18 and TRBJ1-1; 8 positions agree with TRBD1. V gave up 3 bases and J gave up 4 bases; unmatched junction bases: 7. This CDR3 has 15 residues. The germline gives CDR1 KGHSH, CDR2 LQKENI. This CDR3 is CASSPPTGAVTEAFF. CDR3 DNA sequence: TGTGCCAGCTCACCTCCGACAGGGGCGGTCACTGAAGCTTTCTTT.

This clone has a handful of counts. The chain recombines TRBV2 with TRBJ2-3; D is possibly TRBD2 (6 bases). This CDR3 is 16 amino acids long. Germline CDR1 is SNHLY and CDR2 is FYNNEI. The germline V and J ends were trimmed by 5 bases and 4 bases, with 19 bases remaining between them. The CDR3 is CASSRGTSARADTQYF. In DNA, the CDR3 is TGTGCCAGCAGTCGAGGGACTTCCGCTCGTGCAGATACGCAGTATTTT.

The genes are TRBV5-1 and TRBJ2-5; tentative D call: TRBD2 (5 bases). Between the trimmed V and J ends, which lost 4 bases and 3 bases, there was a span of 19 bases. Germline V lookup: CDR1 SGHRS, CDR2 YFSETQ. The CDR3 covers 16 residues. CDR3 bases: TGCGCCAGCAGCCGGGTATCACTAGGAACGGAAGAGACCCAGTACTTC. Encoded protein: CASSRVSLGTEETQYF.

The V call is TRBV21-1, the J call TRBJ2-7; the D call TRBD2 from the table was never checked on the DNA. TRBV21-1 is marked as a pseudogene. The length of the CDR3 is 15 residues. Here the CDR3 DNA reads TGTGCCATCGCAGTCCGGGACTTTCACTCCTACGAGCAGTACTTC. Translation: CAIAVRDFHSYEQYF.

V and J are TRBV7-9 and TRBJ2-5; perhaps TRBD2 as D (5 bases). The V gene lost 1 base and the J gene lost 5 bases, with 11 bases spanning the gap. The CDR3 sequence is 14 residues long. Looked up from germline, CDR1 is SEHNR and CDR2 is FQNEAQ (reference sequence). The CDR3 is CASSLVGGGETQYF. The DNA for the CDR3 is TGTGCCAGCAGCTTAGTCGGAGGCGGGGAGACCCAGTACTTC.

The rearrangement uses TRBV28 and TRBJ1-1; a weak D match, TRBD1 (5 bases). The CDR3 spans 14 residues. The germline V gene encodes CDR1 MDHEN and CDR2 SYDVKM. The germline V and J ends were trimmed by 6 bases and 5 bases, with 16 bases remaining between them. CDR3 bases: TGTGCCAGCAGCCCTCCGAGGACACCAACTGAAGCTTTCTTT. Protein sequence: CASSPPRTPTEAFF.

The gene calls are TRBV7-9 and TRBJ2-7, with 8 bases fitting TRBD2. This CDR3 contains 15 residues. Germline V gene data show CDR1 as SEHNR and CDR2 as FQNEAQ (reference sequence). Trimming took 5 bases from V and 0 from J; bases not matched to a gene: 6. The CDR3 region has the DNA TGTGCCAGCAGCCTTAGCGGGACCCCCTCCTACGAGCAGTACTTC. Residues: CASSLSGTPSYEQYF. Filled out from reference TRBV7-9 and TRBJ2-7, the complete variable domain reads DTGVSQNPRHKITKRGQNVTFRCDPISEHNRLYWYRQTLGQGPEFLTYFQNEAQLEKSRLLSDRFSAERPKGSFSTLEIQRTEQGDSAMYLCASSLSGTPSYEQYFGPGTRLTVT.

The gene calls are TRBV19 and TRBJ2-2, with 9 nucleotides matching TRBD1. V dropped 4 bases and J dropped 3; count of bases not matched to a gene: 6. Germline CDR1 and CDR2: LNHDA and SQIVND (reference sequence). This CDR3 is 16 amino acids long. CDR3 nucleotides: TGTGCCAGTAGTACGCCGGGACAGGGTTACACCGGGGAGCTGTTTTTT. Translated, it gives CASSTPGQGYTGELFF.

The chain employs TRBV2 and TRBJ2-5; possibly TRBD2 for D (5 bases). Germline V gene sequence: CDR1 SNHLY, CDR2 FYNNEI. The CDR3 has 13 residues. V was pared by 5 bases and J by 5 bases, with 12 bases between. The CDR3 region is CASSYEGLETQYF. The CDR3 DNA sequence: TGTGCCAGCAGTTACGAGGGCCTGGAGACCCAGTACTTC. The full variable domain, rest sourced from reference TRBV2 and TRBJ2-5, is EPEVTQTPSHQVTQMGQEVILRCVPISNHLYFYWYRQILGQKVEFLVSFYNNEISEKSEIFDDQFSVERPDGSNFTLKIRSTKLEDSAMYFCASSYEGLETQYFGPGTRLLVL.

CDR3 in DNA: TGCGCCAGCAGTGCCGTTTTAATCCAGCCCCAGCATTTT. Translated, it gives CASSAVLIQPQHF. J is TRBJ1-5 and V is TRBV10-2; D is unresolved. The germline V and J ends were trimmed by 4 bases and 7 bases, with 11 bases remaining between them. CDR1 and CDR2 from the germline V gene are WSHSY and SAAADI. The CDR3 loop spans 13 amino acids.